Listed here are 21 T cell receptor beta chains from one sample, sequenced in a study of PD-L1 blockade in urothelial cancer. The time point denotes: pretreatment peripheral blood. Clones were sequenced by immunoSEQ multiplex PCR, and TCRdb holds only the in-frame ones, with some missing. Among around 66,000 clones listed, approximately 75% were seen once. The sequences come from PBMCs, collected around atezolizumab (anti-PD-L1) treatment. The receptors come from a man aged 70 or older with urothelial cancer.

CDR3 loop: CASSGGTGTWNEQFF. The CDR3 bases are TGTGCCTCATCAGGAGGGACAGGGACGTGGAATGAGCAGTTCTTC. The rearrangement joins TRBV10-3 to TRBJ2-1, with 9 bases matching TRBD1. There are 15 residues in the CDR3. V shed 11 bases and J 7 bases; nucleotides not matched to a gene: 15. Germline V lookup: CDR1 ENHRY, CDR2 SYGVKD.

The chain employs TRBV9 and TRBJ2-2, with D uncertain. V was clipped by 3 bases and J by 2 bases, with 5 bases between them. Looked up from germline, CDR1 is SGDLS and CDR2 is YYNGEE. The CDR3 spans 13 residues. CDR3 region: CASSDSNTGELFF. CDR3 nucleotides: TGTGCCAGCAGCGACAGTAACACCGGGGAGCTGTTTTTT.

This sequence joins TRBV7-9 and TRBJ2-5; a weak D match, TRBD1 (6 bases). The CDR3 extends over 16 amino acids. V shed 5 bases and J shed 3 bases, with 19 bases lying between them. Per germline, CDR1 SEHNR and CDR2 FQNEAQ (reference sequence). The CDR3 DNA reads as TGTGCCAGCAGCAACCGCCAGTCGGGACAAAAAGAGACCCAGTACTTC. Translated: CASSNRQSGQKETQYF. The full variable domain, its missing parts supplied by reference TRBV7-9 and TRBJ2-5, is DTGVSQNPRHKITKRGQNVTFRCDPISEHNRLYWYRQTLGQGPEFLTYFQNEAQLEKSRLLSDRFSAERPKGSFSTLEIQRTEQGDSAMYLCASSNRQSGQKETQYFGPGTRLLVL.

The V gene is TRBV7-2, the J gene TRBJ2-3; 9 nucleotides line up with TRBD1. The CDR3 loop spans 15 amino acids. CDR1 SGHTA and CDR2 FQGNSA come from the germline V gene. V trimming: 4 bases; J trimming: 4 bases; junction bases outside the gene matches: 6. CDR3 loop: CASSSQGTGSDTQYF. DNA for the CDR3: TGTGCCAGCAGCTCTCAGGGGACAGGGTCAGATACGCAGTATTTT.

The CDR3 loop is CASSQQGGEKLFF. DNA of the CDR3: TGCGCCAGCAGCCAACAGGGAGGTGAAAAACTGTTTTTT. The chain has TRBV4-3 and TRBJ1-4; possibly TRBD1 for D (5 bases). The CDR3 runs to 13 residues. The germline gives CDR1 LGHNA, CDR2 YSLEER. V lost 2 bases and J 7 bases, leaving 8 bases between the germline ends.

The chain recombines TRBV11-2 with TRBJ2-1; TRBD2 matches at 11 bases. The CDR3 has 17 amino acids. The V and J ends lost 0 bases and 6 bases, in that order; junction bases with no gene match: 7. Germline values: CDR1 SGHAT, CDR2 FQNNGV. The CDR3 here is CASSLDRTSGLFNEQFF. The CDR3 region has the DNA TGTGCCAGCAGCTTAGATCGGACTAGCGGGCTTTTCAATGAGCAGTTCTTC.

The chain carries TRBV21-1 and TRBJ1-2; the table assigns TRBD1, which was not confirmed against the DNA. TRBV21-1 is noted as a pseudogene. The CDR3 covers 17 residues. CDR3 sequence: CASRRQGYPKTLSGYTF. The CDR3 DNA is TGTGCCAGCAGAAGACAGGGCTATCCCAAAACCCTCAGCGGCTACACCTTC.

A single count supports this clone. The chain is built from TRBV5-5 and TRBJ1-2; the D gene is possibly TRBD1 (5 bases). This CDR3 spans 14 amino acids. The V end was cut by 4 bases, the J end by 3 bases, with 13 bases between. Germline lookup yields CDR1 SGHKS and CDR2 YYEKEE (reference sequence). DNA for the CDR3: TGTGCCAGCAGCCCCCAGGGATGGGACTATGGCTACACCTTC. It codes for CASSPQGWDYGYTF. Combining the CDR3 with reference TRBV5-5 and TRBJ1-2 gives the whole variable domain DAGVTQSPTHLIKTRGQQVTLRCSPISGHKSVSWYQQVLGQGPQFIFQYYEKEERGRGNFPDRFSARQFPNYSSELNVNALLLGDSALYLCASSPQGWDYGYTFGSGTRLTVV.

This clone is classed as medium-sized. The genes are TRBV6-1 and TRBJ2-5; TRBD1 aligns across 10 bases. This CDR3 spans 15 amino acids. With 1 base clipped from V and 5 bases from J, the junction kept 4 bases outside the gene matches. Germline CDR1 MNHNS, CDR2 SASEGT. The CDR3 region is CASSEGTGGGETQYF. The CDR3 DNA is TGTGCCAGCAGTGAAGGGACAGGGGGTGGGGAGACCCAGTACTTC.

This clone was observed a handful of times. This chain connects TRBV28 to TRBJ2-4; D gene unclear. CDR1 MDHEN and CDR2 SYDVKM come from the germline V gene. V was pared by 2 bases and J by 0 bases, with 8 bases between. The CDR3 totals 15 residues. The CDR3, as DNA: TGTGCCAGCAGTTTAGTCAGTCTAGCCAAAAACATTCAGTACTTC. Translation gives CASSLVSLAKNIQYF. Full variable domain (outside the CDR3, taken from reference TRBV28 and TRBJ2-4): DVKVTQSSRYLVKRTGEKVFLECVQDMDHENMFWYRQDPGLGLRLIYFSYDVKMKEKGDIPEGYSVSREKKERFSLILESASTNQTSMYLCASSLVSLAKNIQYFGAGTRLSVL.

Only one count was recorded for this clone. The V gene is TRBV28, the J gene TRBJ2-7; 9 bases align to TRBD1. With 5 bases clipped from V and 2 bases from J, the junction kept 10 bases outside the gene matches. The CDR3 covers 16 residues. Per the germline V gene, CDR1 is MDHEN and CDR2 is SYDVKM. The CDR3 DNA reads as TGTGCCAGCAGTCCATCCTTACAGGGGGCTACCTACGAGCAGTACTTC. This encodes CASSPSLQGATYEQYF. The full variable domain, completed using reference TRBV28 and TRBJ2-7, is DVKVTQSSRYLVKRTGEKVFLECVQDMDHENMFWYRQDPGLGLRLIYFSYDVKMKEKGDIPEGYSVSREKKERFSLILESASTNQTSMYLCASSPSLQGATYEQYFGPGTRLTVT.

The chain uses TRBV21-1 and TRBJ1-5; the D segment call TRBD1 is taken from the table without a DNA check. TRBV21-1 is an annotated pseudogene. The CDR3 spans 14 residues. CDR3 sequence (DNA): TGTGCCAGCAGCAAATACCAGGGGCATCAGCCCCAGCATTTT. Translating gives CASSKYQGHQPQHF.

This clone was picked up a small number of times. The J gene is TRBJ2-2, the V gene TRBV11-2; 8 bases are shared with TRBD1. After removal of 5 bases from V and 4 bases from J, the junction contained 3 bases not matched to a gene. Germline CDR1 is SGHAT and CDR2 is FQNNGV. The CDR3 extends over 14 amino acids. As DNA, the CDR3 is TGTGCCAGCAGCCGGACAGGGACCACCGGGGAGCTGTTTTTT. This translates into CASSRTGTTGELFF.

J is TRBJ2-1 and V is TRBV19, with D hard to call. The CDR3 has 16 amino acids. The ends were cut back, 3 bases at V and 6 bases at J, with 18 bases in the middle. Germline V lookup: CDR1 LNHDA, CDR2 SQIVND (reference sequence). The CDR3 sequence: CASSMVSRRGSNEQFF. CDR3 DNA: TGTGCCAGTAGTATGGTTAGCCGCCGAGGAAGCAATGAGCAGTTCTTC.

This clone was observed a handful of times. V gene TRBV29-1 combines with J gene TRBJ1-1; tentatively, D is TRBD1 (5 bases). Germline values: CDR1 SQVTM, CDR2 ANQGSEA. The CDR3 loop spans 12 amino acids. In DNA, the CDR3 is TGCAGTTCAGGGCACGGGAACACTGAAGCTTTCTTT. Its protein product is CSSGHGNTEAFF.

This chain uses TRBV4-3 with TRBJ1-4, with 9 bases fitting TRBD1. The ends lost 3 bases at V and 7 bases at J; junction bases unmatched: 6. Germline values: CDR1 LGHNA, CDR2 YSLEER. The CDR3 has 15 amino acids. The CDR3 coding sequence is TGCGCCAGCAGCCAGGTACAGGGGGCGATTGAAAAACTGTTTTTT. It codes for CASSQVQGAIEKLFF.

Only a few counts were recorded for this clone. This rearrangement joins TRBV9 to TRBJ2-7; D may be TRBD2 (5 bases). V lost 0 bases and J lost 9, with 22 bases in between. The germline V gene encodes CDR1 SGDLS and CDR2 YYNGEE. The CDR3 extends over 16 amino acids. CDR3 amino acids: CASSVEVEGSSRGQYF. Written as DNA, the CDR3 is TGTGCCAGCAGCGTAGAGGTAGAGGGCAGCTCACGGGGGCAGTACTTC.

This clone was counted a few times. The rearrangement links TRBV7-2 to TRBJ1-3; D gene ambiguous. Between the trimmed V and J ends, which lost 5 bases and 0 bases, there was a span of 8 bases. CDR1 is SGHTA, CDR2 FQGNSA, per germline. The CDR3 spans 14 residues. CDR3 loop: CASSQYDSGNTIYF. As DNA, the CDR3 is TGTGCCAGCAGCCAGTATGACTCTGGAAACACCATATATTTT.

The chain has TRBV28 and TRBJ2-7, with 8 bases that match TRBD1. V trimming: 5 bases; J trimming: 2 bases; junction bases outside the gene matches: 5. Germline V lookup: CDR1 MDHEN, CDR2 SYDVKM. This CDR3 has 14 residues. CDR3 nucleotides: TGTGCCAGCAGTCGGGGACAGGCAACCTACGAGCAGTACTTC. This gives the protein CASSRGQATYEQYF.

V gene TRBV7-8 combines with J gene TRBJ2-3; perhaps TRBD2 as D (6 bases). Germline CDR1 reads SGHVS; CDR2 reads FQNEAQ. The CDR3 has 18 residues. Trimming stripped 5 bases from V and 0 bases from J, with 21 bases between. This CDR3 reads CASSLGYGAGTSTDTQYF. In DNA form, the CDR3 reads TGTGCCAGCAGCCTAGGGTACGGGGCGGGGACTAGCACAGATACGCAGTATTTT.

V is TRBV4-1 and J is TRBJ2-1, with 9 bases lining up with TRBD2. V was pared by 6 bases and J by 1 base, with 7 bases of the junction left unmatched. The CDR3 has 16 residues. Germline lookup yields CDR1 MGHRA and CDR2 YSYEKL. The CDR3 sequence: CASRQNLAGSYNEQFF. The DNA of the CDR3 is TGCGCCAGCAGGCAAAATCTAGCGGGGTCCTACAATGAGCAGTTCTTC.